Below are 32 T cell receptor beta chains sequenced from a single sample in a study of T-cell reconstitution after alpha-beta-depleted transplantation in children (dated by TCRdb to 2016 to 2017). The library was made by PCR. The listed sequencing device is Illumina HiSeq 2500. TCR libraries were prepared with molecular barcoding, using unique molecular identifiers to normalize TCRbeta repertoire quantification. The public reads were reprocessed in TCRdb via fastp at Q25 and MiXCR, keeping in-frame beta chains. Duplicate CDR3 protein sequences are folded into a single record with the most common DNA and genes. This sample has a few hundred thousand distinct CDR3 sequences in its table, and approximately 10% of those were observed once. Of the sample, around 2.5% falls within the top ten clones. This specimen consisted of PBMCs from the stem cell graft donor, obtained from the stem cell graft. The receptors come from a human donor who donated a stem cell graft to a child with acute lymphoblastic leukemia.

V and J are TRBV29-1 and TRBJ2-7; TRBD2 matches at 7 bases. Germline-derived CDR1 and CDR2 are SQVTM and ANQGSEA. This CDR3 has 14 residues. V was clipped by 4 bases and J by 2 bases; unmatched bases: 8. The CDR3 region is CSVAWRTRTYEQYF. The CDR3 coding sequence is TGCAGCGTTGCCTGGAGGACTAGGACCTACGAGCAGTACTTC.

This clonotype was counted ten times or more. This chain connects TRBV7-2 to TRBJ2-3; 11 bases agree with TRBD2. Germline V gene lookup returns CDR1 SGHTA and CDR2 FQGNSA. The CDR3 has 16 residues. The junction had 9 bases not matched to a gene; V was cut back by 5 bases and J by 5 bases. CDR3 sequence (DNA): TGTGCCAGCAGCCCGGCGGGGCTAGCGGGAGGAGATACGCAGTATTTT. Translating it yields CASSPAGLAGGDTQYF.

The sample holds many counts of this clonotype. This chain connects TRBV21-1 to TRBJ2-7; TRBD2, the table's D call, was not compared with the DNA. TRBV21-1 is described as a pseudogene. CDR3 length: 14 amino acids. The DNA of the CDR3 is TGTGCCAGCAGCAAGTGGCGGGAGGGTTACGAGCAGTACTTC. It encodes CASSKWREGYEQYF.

In this sample, this clonotype turned up a few times. The chain joins TRBV7-2 to TRBJ2-7; 9 nucleotides match TRBD1. J was trimmed by 4 bases and V by 5 bases; bases with no gene match: 6. CDR1 SGHTA and CDR2 FQGNSA come from the germline V gene. The CDR3 length is 14 residues. The CDR3 nucleotides read TGTGCCAGCAGCACGACAGGGGGAGCGTACGAGCAGTACTTC. Protein: CASSTTGGAYEQYF.

This rearrangement joins TRBV5-1 to TRBJ2-7; D unresolved. The CDR3 consists of 14 residues. V gave up 0 bases and J gave up 3 bases, with 10 bases separating them. From germline, CDR1 is SGHRS and CDR2 YFSETQ. CDR3 sequence: CASSLGPANYEQYF. In DNA form, the CDR3 reads TGCGCCAGCAGCTTGGGCCCGGCGAACTACGAGCAGTACTTC.

J is TRBJ1-4 and V is TRBV11-2; 7 bases agree with TRBD1. Germline values: CDR1 SGHAT, CDR2 FQNNGV. The junction had 9 bases not matched to a gene; V was cut back by 5 bases and J by 9 bases. The CDR3 runs to 14 residues. In DNA form, the CDR3 reads TGTGCCAGCAGCCTGGCAGGGGGAGCTAAAAAACTGTTTTTT. Its translation: CASSLAGGAKKLFF.

The rearrangement uses TRBV5-1 and TRBJ2-3; 10 bases agree with TRBD1. The CDR3 consists of 15 residues. Germline-derived CDR1 and CDR2 are SGHRS and YFSETQ. The ends lost 2 bases at V and 4 bases at J; junction bases unmatched: 4. The DNA for the CDR3 is TGCGCCAGCAGCTTTCGGGACAGGGGTCCAGATACGCAGTATTTT. It specifies CASSFRDRGPDTQYF.

This clonotype was counted a few times. This sequence joins TRBV12-3 or TRBV12-4 and TRBJ2-3; tentatively, D is TRBD1 or TRBD2 (5 bases each). The CDR3 is 20 amino acids. Between the trimmed V and J ends, which lost 0 bases and 1 base, there was a span of 23 bases. CDR3 region: CASSLAKGLPGLAGTDTQYF. The CDR3 region has the DNA TGTGCCAGCAGTTTAGCGAAGGGGCTACCGGGGCTAGCTGGCACAGATACGCAGTATTTT.

This clonotype has a handful of counts. The V and J genes are TRBV7-3 and TRBJ2-3; D is undetermined. V dropped 5 bases and J dropped 6 bases, with 12 bases sitting between them. The CDR3 spans 13 residues. Per the germline V gene, CDR1 is SGHTA and CDR2 is FQGTGA. The CDR3 loop reads CASSPQISDTQYF. Here the CDR3 DNA reads TGTGCCAGCAGCCCCCAGATCTCGGATACGCAGTATTTT.

The chain joins TRBV7-8 to TRBJ2-7; unclear D gene. The length of the CDR3 is 15 residues. Deletions cut 4 bases from V and 2 bases from J, with 15 bases between. Per germline, CDR1 SGHVS and CDR2 FQNEAQ. The CDR3: CASSSHRAVAYEQYF. The CDR3 DNA is TGTGCCAGCAGCTCCCACCGCGCTGTAGCCTACGAGCAGTACTTC.

This clonotype was seen many times. This chain links TRBV11-2 with TRBJ2-7; TRBD2 might be the D (6 bases). CDR1 and CDR2 from the germline V gene are SGHAT and FQNNGV. The CDR3 runs to 16 residues. V lost 7 bases to trimming and J lost 4 bases, with 23 bases between them. The CDR3 reads CASTPRGFLSRYEQYF. CDR3 DNA sequence: TGTGCCAGCACCCCCCGGGGGTTCCTATCTCGTTACGAGCAGTACTTC. Drawing the rest from reference TRBV11-2 and TRBJ2-7, the complete variable domain is EAGVAQSPRYKIIEKRQSVAFWCNPISGHATLYWYQQILGQGPKLLIQFQNNGVVDDSQLPKDRFSAERLKGVDSTLKIQPAKLEDSAVYLCASTPRGFLSRYEQYFGPGTRLTVT.

The rearrangement links TRBV28 to TRBJ2-1; D remains ambiguous. V dropped 2 bases and J dropped 5 bases, with 13 bases sitting between them. The CDR3 is 15 residues long. Germline V gene data show CDR1 as MDHEN and CDR2 as SYDVKM. The CDR3 protein is CASSLVVRSNNEQFF. The CDR3 DNA is TGTGCCAGCAGTTTAGTGGTTAGATCCAACAATGAGCAGTTCTTC. The variable domain in full, completed from reference TRBV28 and TRBJ2-1, reads DVKVTQSSRYLVKRTGEKVFLECVQDMDHENMFWYRQDPGLGLRLIYFSYDVKMKEKGDIPEGYSVSREKKERFSLILESASTNQTSMYLCASSLVVRSNNEQFFGPGTRLTVL.

This clonotype turned up a few times. The chain uses TRBV27 and TRBJ2-7, with TRBD2 matching 7 bases. Germline loops: CDR1 MNHEY, CDR2 SMNVEV (reference sequence). The CDR3 is made up of 16 amino acids. V shed 0 bases and J 6 bases; nucleotides not matched to a gene: 11. CDR3 sequence (DNA): TGTGCCAGCAGTTTATCGTCCGCGCGGGAGTCTCTCGAGCAGTACTTC. This gives the protein CASSLSSARESLEQYF.

This clonotype was seen only a few times. The chain is built from TRBV7-9 and TRBJ2-1; 8 nucleotides align to TRBD2. The CDR3 spans 13 residues. V dropped 6 bases and J dropped 8; count of bases not matched to a gene: 6. Germline assignment: CDR1 SEHNR and CDR2 FQNEAQ (reference sequence). DNA for the CDR3: TGTGCCAGCAGACCGGGACTAGACCATGAGCAGTTCTTC. Translating gives CASRPGLDHEQFF. The full variable domain, rest sourced from reference TRBV7-9 and TRBJ2-1, is DTGVSQNPRHKITKRGQNVTFRCDPISEHNRLYWYRQTLGQGPEFLTYFQNEAQLEKSRLLSDRFSAERPKGSFSTLEIQRTEQGDSAMYLCASRPGLDHEQFFGPGTRLTVL.

The chain links TRBV7-2 to TRBJ2-3, with 8 bases lining up with TRBD1. Losses at the gene ends were 0 bases for V and 4 bases for J; bases not matched to a gene: 3. This CDR3 has 15 residues. CDR1 is SGHTA and CDR2 is FQGNSA in the germline V gene. The CDR3 sequence is CASSLAGQGPDTQYF. Written as DNA, the CDR3 is TGTGCCAGCAGCTTAGCTGGACAGGGCCCAGATACGCAGTATTTT.

This rearrangement joins TRBV27 to TRBJ2-1, with D possibly TRBD2 on 5 matching bases. In germline, CDR1 is MNHEY, CDR2 SMNVEV (reference sequence). The CDR3 sequence is 15 residues long. V lost 10 bases, J lost 0 bases, and 16 bases lay in between. The CDR3: CATQTRLSSYNEQFF. In DNA form, the CDR3 reads TGTGCCACCCAAACTAGGCTGAGCTCCTACAATGAGCAGTTCTTC.

The rearrangement joins TRBV7-9 to TRBJ2-7; unclear D gene. The CDR3 is 11 residues long. Trimming took 5 bases from V and 6 from J, leaving 8 bases between them. CDR1 is SEHNR, CDR2 FQNEAQ, per germline (reference sequence). The CDR3 bases are TGTGCCAGCAGCATAGAACTCGAGCAGTACTTC. Protein sequence: CASSIELEQYF.

This chain links TRBV20-1 with TRBJ1-4; a possible D gene is TRBD1 (5 bases). CDR1 is DFQATT, CDR2 SNEGSKA, per germline (reference sequence). The ends were cut back, 3 bases at V and 8 bases at J, with 16 bases in the middle. CDR3 length: 14 residues. The DNA for the CDR3 is TGCAGTGCTAGCATCGGGGGGGGTGGAGAAAAACTGTTTTTT. This codes for CSASIGGGGEKLFF.

CDR3 DNA sequence: TGTGCCAGCAGGGGACAGGGACGGGAGACCCAGTACTTC. Protein: CASRGQGRETQYF. This sequence joins TRBV6-5 and TRBJ2-5; 9 nucleotides line up with TRBD1. The germline V gene has CDR1 MNHEY and CDR2 SVGAGI. The trim removed 6 bases at V and 5 bases at J, leaving 4 bases unmatched. This CDR3 has 13 residues.

The rearrangement links TRBV3-1 to TRBJ1-3, with TRBD1 matching 7 bases. The CDR3 sequence is 17 residues long. Trimming at V came to 5 bases and at J to 0 bases, leaving 10 bases not matched to a gene. The germline V gene encodes CDR1 LGHDT and CDR2 YNNKEL (reference sequence). In DNA, the CDR3 is TGTGCCAGCAGCAGGCTAACAGGGGTCCCCTCTGGAAACACCATATATTTT. This sequence encodes CASSRLTGVPSGNTIYF.

This clonotype turned up a few times. The gene calls are TRBV20-1 and TRBJ1-6; tentative D call: TRBD1 (5 bases). Germline V CDR1 and CDR2: DFQATT, SNEGSKA (reference sequence). The CDR3 spans 15 residues. V lost 3 bases to trimming and J lost 3 bases, with 12 bases between them. The CDR3 loop reads CSARGGAYYNSPLHF. DNA for the CDR3: TGCAGTGCTAGGGGCGGGGCCTACTATAATTCACCCCTCCACTTT.

This clonotype has more than one count but fewer than ten. The chain has TRBV9 and TRBJ1-1, with unresolved D. Trimming removed 4 bases from V and 5 bases from J, with 12 bases in between. The CDR3 loop spans 13 amino acids. CDR1 and CDR2 from the germline V gene are SGDLS and YYNGEE. The CDR3 reads CASSIGRETEAFF. DNA of the CDR3: TGTGCCAGCAGCATCGGGCGAGAGACTGAAGCTTTCTTT.

This chain links TRBV7-2 with TRBJ2-3, with unresolved D. Per the germline V gene, CDR1 is SGHTA and CDR2 is FQGNSA. The CDR3 has 14 residues. Trimming shortened V by 4 bases and J by 2 bases, and 10 bases separated the two germline ends. The CDR3 loop reads CASSSILHTDTQYF. The CDR3, as DNA: TGTGCCAGCAGCTCCATCCTACACACAGATACGCAGTATTTT.

The sample holds a few counts of this clonotype. The V call is TRBV4-1, the J call TRBJ2-7; no reliable D call. There are 15 residues in the CDR3. Germline V gives CDR1 MGHRA, CDR2 YSYEKL. Trimming took off 2 bases at V and 0 bases at J, with 11 bases between the two ends. CDR3 in amino acids: CASSQLWVSSYEQYF. The CDR3, as DNA: TGCGCCAGCAGCCAATTGTGGGTAAGCTCCTACGAGCAGTACTTC.

This clonotype has a handful of counts. The chain carries TRBV20-1 and TRBJ1-1; no definite D call. Between the trimmed V and J ends, which lost 5 bases and 2 bases, there was a span of 9 bases. CDR3 length equals 12 residues. Germline V gene data show CDR1 as DFQATT and CDR2 as SNEGSKA (reference sequence). The CDR3 spells CSAWAGNTEAFF. The CDR3 bases are TGCAGTGCTTGGGCGGGAAACACTGAAGCTTTCTTT.

The chain links TRBV15 to TRBJ2-1; unclear D gene. Trimming took 0 bases from V and 4 from J, leaving 13 bases between them. CDR1 and CDR2 (germline): LNHNV, YYDKDF (reference sequence). The CDR3 contains 16 residues. The CDR3 loop reads CATSRDLGRLYNEQFF. CDR3 DNA: TGTGCCACCAGCAGAGATCTGGGCAGACTTTACAATGAGCAGTTCTTC.

This clonotype was counted at least ten times. The genes are TRBV5-4 and TRBJ2-7, with D possibly TRBD1 on 6 matching bases. V was cut by 3 bases and J by 1 base, with 14 bases left in between. The CDR3 totals 15 residues. The germline V gene encodes CDR1 SGHNT and CDR2 YYREEE (reference sequence). The CDR3 DNA reads TGTGCCAGCAGCTATACAGGGTTAGCATCCTACGAGCAGTACTTC. Its protein product is CASSYTGLASYEQYF.

This clonotype came up a few times. The gene calls are TRBV7-2 and TRBJ1-6; weak D call: TRBD1 (6 bases). Germline assignment: CDR1 SGHTA and CDR2 FQGNSA. V shed 1 base and J shed 9 bases, with 13 bases lying between them. The CDR3 covers 15 residues. The DNA of the CDR3 is TGTGCCAGCAGCTTAGGAGGGGGAATTACTTCACCCCTCCACTTT. Protein: CASSLGGGITSPLHF.

This clonotype showed up just a few times. V and J are TRBV29-1 and TRBJ2-7; D remains ambiguous. With 3 bases removed from V and 0 bases from J, the gap between germline ends came to 15 bases. The CDR3 has 15 amino acids. Looked up from germline, CDR1 is SQVTM and CDR2 is ANQGSEA. In DNA, the CDR3 is TGCAGCGTTGAGATGCCAGGTCCTAACTCCTACGAGCAGTACTTC. This encodes CSVEMPGPNSYEQYF.

The sample holds many counts of this clonotype. The J gene is TRBJ2-7, the V gene TRBV19; D may correspond to TRBD1 or TRBD2 (5 bases each). The CDR3 is 13 residues long. Germline V gene data show CDR1 as LNHDA and CDR2 as SQIVND (reference sequence). The V gene lost 5 bases and the J gene lost 2 bases, with 10 bases spanning the gap. The CDR3 nucleotides read TGTGCCAGTAGTCCGGGACGGACCTACGAGCAGTACTTC. As protein: CASSPGRTYEQYF.

This clonotype has more than one count but fewer than ten. The chain joins TRBV20-1 to TRBJ2-3, with 7 bases matching TRBD1. Per germline, CDR1 DFQATT and CDR2 SNEGSKA (reference sequence). The CDR3 is 16 amino acids. V shed 1 base, J shed 6 bases, and the junction held 13 bases outside the gene matches. Here the CDR3 reads CSARGAGGPNLDTQYF. CDR3 bases: TGCAGTGCTAGAGGCGCAGGGGGACCAAATCTCGATACGCAGTATTTT.

In its sample, this clonotype was seen a few times. The genes are TRBV9 and TRBJ2-3; D remains ambiguous. Trimming took off 6 bases at V and 4 bases at J, with 15 bases between the two ends. In germline, CDR1 is SGDLS, CDR2 YYNGEE. There are 14 residues in the CDR3. CDR3 sequence (DNA): TGTGCCAGCATCTTTGGAGACCTGGCAGATACGCAGTATTTT. This codes for CASIFGDLADTQYF.